This T cell receptor beta chain stems from a study of shared clonotypes between healthy human individuals. Overall study: The donors, two women and a few men, were aged 18 to 49. Study-wide points: Lower generation probabilities were found for non-shared clonotypes than for those shared by all four donors.

As regards this clone: Its antigen remains unknown.

The run depth of the assay was deep. Study processing details: Because ImmunoSEQ provided only junction sequences with no quality scores, the filtering differed. Generated by immunoSEQ multiplex PCR, the TCRdb table keeps only in-frame clones and is missing some. The DNA gave D and trimming, while V, J and clone size come from that table. The sample yields 2 million to 2.5 million clones, approximately 93% seen once. Trimming removed 8 bases from V and 4 bases from J, with 17 bases in between. The CDR3 is 14 amino acids. Germline CDR1 MNHNY, CDR2 SVGAGI (reference sequence). Source material: naive CD4+ T cells from PBMCs. Subset: CD45RA+ positively selected. The TCR comes from a man aged 18 to 29 in good health. Some clones in this sample may be carry-over from other donors' samples. J is TRBJ1-1 and V is TRBV6-6, with D possibly being TRBD1 (5 bases). CDR3 residues: CASQRPGGVTEAFF. The CDR3, as DNA: TGTGCCAGCCAACGGCCGGGGGGAGTCACTGAAGCTTTCTTT.